A single sample is the source of the 23 T cell receptor beta chains below, sequenced in a study of cytomegalovirus exposure and HLA in healthy donors. Primers: 60 Vbeta forward and 13 Jbeta reverse. Profiling relied on immunoSEQ multiplex PCR, and the TCRdb table lists in-frame clones only, not all of them. Found here are about 150,000 clones, 80% to 90% of them singletons; the top ten hold less than 2.5%. Sequenced: PBMCs. These receptors originate from a woman under 30 in good health and CMV-seronegative.

The gene calls are TRBV2 and TRBJ1-6; a weak D match, TRBD1 (6 bases). V dropped 2 bases and J dropped 6 bases, with 11 bases sitting between them. From germline, CDR1 is SNHLY and CDR2 FYNNEI. The CDR3 covers 15 residues. CDR3 sequence reads: CASSEQGQPNSPLHF. CDR3 coding DNA: TGTGCCAGCAGTGAACAGGGGCAGCCTAATTCACCCCTCCACTTT.

V usage is TRBV30 and J usage is TRBJ2-1, with D maybe TRBD2 (7 bases). Germline CDR1 is GTSNPN and CDR2 is SVGIG (reference sequence). Trimming took off 1 base at V and 8 bases at J, with 21 bases between the two ends. The CDR3 extends over 16 amino acids. CDR3 DNA sequence: TGTGCCTGGAGTGAGGGAAGGGGGGGGCCTGGGGATGAGCAGTTCTTC. This codes for CAWSEGRGGPGDEQFF.

J is TRBJ2-7 and V is TRBV2; 7 bases line up with TRBD1. CDR1 and CDR2 (germline): SNHLY, FYNNEI. CDR3 length: 13 residues. V lost 0 bases, J lost 10 bases, and 6 bases stayed unmatched. The DNA of the CDR3 is TGTGCCAGCAGTGAAGCAGTAGGGGGCGGCCAGTACTTC. This sequence encodes CASSEAVGGGQYF.

This chain uses TRBV12-5 with TRBJ2-3, with 7 bases fitting TRBD2. Germline assignment: CDR1 LGHNT and CDR2 FRNRAP. Trimming took 6 bases from V and 6 from J; bases not matched to a gene: 9. The CDR3 extends over 14 amino acids. The CDR3 sequence is CASGYGLGVDTQYF. The CDR3 DNA is TGTGCTAGTGGATATGGACTAGGAGTCGATACGCAGTATTTT. Full variable domain (rest looked up from reference TRBV12-5 and TRBJ2-3): DARVTQTPRHKVTEMGQEVTMRCQPILGHNTVFWYRQTMMQGLELLAYFRNRAPLDDSGMPKDRFSAEMPDATLATLKIQPSEPRDSAVYFCASGYGLGVDTQYFGPGTRLTVL.

For the CDR3, the DNA is TGTGCCAGCAGCCAATCGAAGAGGAACACTGAAGCTTTCTTT. This translates into CASSQSKRNTEAFF. The V call is TRBV16, the J call TRBJ1-1; D gene unclear. V lost 0 bases and J lost 1, with 6 bases in between. From germline, CDR1 is KGHSY and CDR2 FQNENV. CDR3 size: 14 residues.

The chain links TRBV4-3 to TRBJ2-2, with 9 bases aligning to TRBD1. After removal of 8 bases from V and 4 bases from J, the junction contained 11 bases not matched to a gene. The CDR3 sequence is 16 residues long. CDR1 LGHNA and CDR2 YSLEER come from the germline V gene. CDR3 coding DNA: TGCGCCAGCCCCCACAGGAGACAGGGGGTCACCGGGGAGCTGTTTTTT. As protein: CASPHRRQGVTGELFF.

V is TRBV5-1 and J is TRBJ1-2; TRBD1 matches at 11 bases. This CDR3 contains 15 residues. V was pared by 4 bases and J by 8 bases, with 10 bases of the junction left unmatched. Germline loops: CDR1 SGHRS, CDR2 YFSETQ. Written as DNA, the CDR3 is TGCGCCAGCAGCCCGAGGACAGGGGGCACTTGGGGCTACACCTTC. This gives the protein CASSPRTGGTWGYTF. The complete variable domain, with remaining parts taken from reference TRBV5-1 and TRBJ1-2, reads KAGVTQTPRYLIKTRGQQVTLSCSPISGHRSVSWYQQTPGQGLQFLFEYFSETQRNKGNFPGRFSGRQFSNSRSEMNVSTLELGDSALYLCASSPRTGGTWGYTFGSGTRLTVV.

V gene TRBV7-8 combines with J gene TRBJ2-1, with TRBD2 matching over 9 bases. Germline loops: CDR1 SGHVS, CDR2 FQNEAQ. The CDR3 is 18 residues long. Unmatched junction bases numbered 12, after V lost 3 bases and J lost 3 bases. CDR3 protein: CASSFAPRAGGDYNEQFF. For the CDR3, the DNA is TGTGCCAGCAGCTTCGCTCCTCGCGCGGGGGGGGACTACAATGAGCAGTTCTTC.

The J gene is TRBJ1-4, the V gene TRBV9; no reliable D call. Germline V lookup: CDR1 SGDLS, CDR2 YYNGEE. The CDR3 contains 14 residues. With 3 bases removed from V and 7 bases from J, the gap between germline ends came to 13 bases. The DNA of the CDR3 is TGTGCCAGCAGCGCCGTGGTGAGGCCTGAAAAACTGTTTTTT. Translation gives CASSAVVRPEKLFF.

The chain recombines TRBV29-1 with TRBJ1-5, with a weak D call TRBD1 (5 bases). Per the germline V gene, CDR1 is SQVTM and CDR2 is ANQGSEA. Trimming took off 3 bases at V and 3 bases at J, with 6 bases between the two ends. The CDR3 is 12 residues long. The CDR3 region is CSVETDNQPQHF. In nucleotides, the CDR3 is TGCAGCGTTGAGACAGACAATCAGCCCCAGCATTTT.

The chain links TRBV28 to TRBJ2-1; 7 bases line up with TRBD2. J lost 1 base, V lost 8 bases, and 5 bases had no gene match. The CDR3 extends over 14 amino acids. Per the germline V gene, CDR1 is MDHEN and CDR2 is SYDVKM. The CDR3 bases are TGTGCCAGCGAGAACGGGGGGTCCTACAATGAGCAGTTCTTC. Its translation is CASENGGSYNEQFF.

V and J are TRBV20-1 and TRBJ2-2; D not resolved. With 5 bases removed from V and 7 bases from J, the gap between germline ends came to 5 bases. The CDR3 has 10 residues. The germline CDR1 and CDR2 sequences are DFQATT and SNEGSKA (reference sequence). The CDR3 sequence: CSARVGELFF. The CDR3 DNA reads TGCAGTGCTCGCGTCGGGGAGCTGTTTTTT.

The chain employs TRBV5-1 and TRBJ2-3; 7 bases are a match to TRBD2. J lost 3 bases, V lost 0 bases, and 10 bases had no gene match. The CDR3 extends over 17 amino acids. CDR1 is SGHRS and CDR2 is YFSETQ in the germline V gene. CDR3 in DNA: TGCGCCAGCAGCTTGGGCCCTCTGGCGGGAGAAACAGATACGCAGTATTTT. Translation gives CASSLGPLAGETDTQYF.

The chain links TRBV28 to TRBJ1-2, with D hard to call. Germline V gene sequence: CDR1 MDHEN, CDR2 SYDVKM. The CDR3 consists of 12 residues. V gave up 3 bases and J gave up 5 bases, with 7 bases separating them. In DNA, the CDR3 is TGTGCCAGCAGTTTTTCCCTTTATGGCTACACCTTC. Encoded protein: CASSFSLYGYTF.

This clone occurred once. The chain combines TRBV7-2 with TRBJ2-7; 9 bases fit TRBD1. The length of the CDR3 is 15 residues. CDR1 is SGHTA and CDR2 is FQGNSA in the germline V gene. Unmatched junction bases numbered 10, after V lost 3 bases and J lost 7 bases. The CDR3 DNA is TGTGCCAGCAGCTTCGTCGGGACAGGGCAGAAAGAGCAGTACTTC. Its protein is CASSFVGTGQKEQYF.

The chain links TRBV11-2 to TRBJ2-1; 7 bases match TRBD2. This CDR3 has 16 amino acids. Trimming removed 3 bases from V and 2 bases from J; junction bases left unmatched: 7. Germline V gene lookup returns CDR1 SGHAT and CDR2 FQNNGV. Here the CDR3 reads CASSLGGGRAYNEQFF. The CDR3 coding sequence is TGTGCCAGCAGCTTGGGGGGGGGTAGGGCCTACAATGAGCAGTTCTTC.

Notes on this clone: Given a far larger clone just one base away, this is likely a sequencing read error. Other DNA sequences of this sample code for an identical CDR3. The J gene is TRBJ2-6, the V gene TRBV5-4; D perhaps matches TRBD2 (6 bases). Trimming cost V 4 bases and J 3 bases, with 14 bases left between them. From germline, CDR1 is SGHNT and CDR2 YYREEE (reference sequence). The CDR3 runs 16 residues. The CDR3 DNA follows: TGTGCCAGCAGCCAAGAGTACGGGGGTGGGGCCAACGTCCTGACTTTC. As protein: CASSQEYGGGANVLTF.

This clone appeared a single time. The gene calls are TRBV5-8 and TRBJ2-1; weak D call: TRBD2 (5 bases). Trimming took 4 bases from V and 0 from J, leaving 11 bases between them. This CDR3 is built from 15 residues. Germline V gene data show CDR1 as SGHTS and CDR2 as YDEGEE. CDR3 DNA: TGTGCCAGCAGCCCCAGCGGAAGCTCCTACAATGAGCAGTTCTTC. It specifies CASSPSGSSYNEQFF.

The J gene is TRBJ2-5, the V gene TRBV7-8; no reliable D call. CDR1 and CDR2 (germline): SGHVS, FQNEAQ. The CDR3 sequence is 14 residues long. The V end was cut by 2 bases, the J end by 5 bases, with 12 bases between. Here the CDR3 DNA reads TGTGCCAGCAGCTTAAGGCCGCTCGGGGAGACCCAGTACTTC. It codes for CASSLRPLGETQYF.

V gene TRBV5-1 combines with J gene TRBJ2-4, with 8 bases lining up with TRBD1. The CDR3 is 18 amino acids. Per germline, CDR1 SGHRS and CDR2 YFSETQ. After removal of 0 bases from V and 0 bases from J, the junction contained 8 bases not matched to a gene. CDR3 amino acids: CASSLGRQGSIAKNIQYF. DNA of the CDR3: TGCGCCAGCAGCTTGGGTCGACAGGGGAGTATAGCCAAAAACATTCAGTACTTC.

V and J are TRBV6-5 and TRBJ1-2; D is uncertain. V was clipped by 5 bases and J by 5 bases, with 12 bases between them. This CDR3 is built from 13 residues. CDR1 is MNHEY, CDR2 SVGAGI, per germline. CDR3 region: CASSRGGDYGYTF. CDR3 nucleotides: TGTGCCAGCAGTCGCGGAGGCGATTATGGCTACACCTTC.

The chain has TRBV7-9 and TRBJ2-6; D gene uncertain. This CDR3 comprises 14 residues. The V gene's germline CDR1 is SEHNR and CDR2 FQNEAQ (reference sequence). Trimming took off 7 bases at V and 0 bases at J, with 7 bases between the two ends. The CDR3 nucleotides read TGTGCCAGCACCGCGGCCTCTGGGGCCAACGTCCTGACTTTC. Translating gives CASTAASGANVLTF.

J is TRBJ2-5 and V is TRBV2; TRBD1 matches 7 bases. The CDR3 covers 12 residues. In germline, CDR1 is SNHLY, CDR2 FYNNEI. With V trimmed by 8 bases and J by 4 bases, 4 bases remained unmatched. The CDR3 is CASGGQTETQYF. CDR3 DNA: TGTGCCAGCGGGGGACAGACAGAGACCCAGTACTTC.